This TCR beta chain originates from a study of blood T cell repertoires in COVID-19. Study in general: The cDNA or gDNA used as material had been derived from T cells, B-cell-depleted T cells, or PBMCs.

Original methodology: Estimation of nucleated cell counts relied on the amplification of reference gene primers. Clones were read by immunoSEQ multiplex PCR, and TCRdb kept only the in-frame ones, dropping some. V, J and clone size are those of that table, while D and trimming were read from the DNA. The sample lists approximately 96,000 clones; approximately 90% were seen once. The CDR3 runs to 15 residues. Germline-derived CDR1 and CDR2 are LNHDA and SQIVND (reference sequence). Trimming took 4 bases from V and 5 from J, leaving 17 bases between them. Specimen: peripheral blood. The sequence came from a woman of 80 years or more with acute or convalescent COVID-19. The chain is built from TRBV19 and TRBJ1-1, with a tentative D call TRBD1 (6 bases). This chain's CDR3 is CASSTQLTGGTEAFF. The DNA for the CDR3 is TGTGCCAGTAGTACTCAATTGACAGGCGGGACTGAAGCTTTCTTT.